These 10 T cell receptor beta chains came from one sample sequenced in a study of CD8 T cells in ankylosing spondylitis. Study-wide findings and caveats: A motif in TCR beta, a set of several highly homologous variants, appeared characteristic of ankylosing spondylitis blood.

Antigens for these TCRs are unknown. TCRdb reprocessed the 5' RACE reads with MiXCR, giving one entry per CDR3 protein. The sample has about 450,000 distinct CDR3 sequences, roughly 25% seen once; the top ten hold about 1%. What was sequenced was blood, either unsorted or a sorted T cell fraction (not recorded which). Receptors were obtained from a male donor with ankylosing spondylitis.

This sequence joins TRBV5-1 and TRBJ2-2; 10 bases line up with TRBD2. The germline CDR1 and CDR2 sequences are SGHRS and YFSETQ. With V trimmed by 3 bases and J by 4 bases, 6 bases remained unmatched. The CDR3 length is 16 residues. CDR3 nucleotide sequence: TGCGCCAGCAGCTCCGCAGCGGGAGGGATCACCGGGGAGCTGTTTTTT. Translated, it gives CASSSAAGGITGELFF.

The rearrangement joins TRBV7-2 to TRBJ2-2; 8 positions agree with TRBD1. Germline CDR1 and CDR2: SGHTA and FQGNSA. The CDR3 is made up of 14 amino acids. Trimming removed 5 bases from V and 3 bases from J; junction bases left unmatched: 2. DNA of the CDR3: TGTGCCAGCAGCCAGGGGGCGGACACCGGGGAGCTGTTTTTT. It encodes CASSQGADTGELFF. Supplemented by reference TRBV7-2 and TRBJ2-2, the full variable domain reads GAGVSQSPSNKVTEKGKDVELRCDPISGHTALYWYRQSLGQGLEFLIYFQGNSAPDKSGLPSDRFSAERTGGSVSTLTIQRTQQEDSAVYLCASSQGADTGELFFGEGSRLTVL.

There are a few counts of this clonotype. V gene TRBV12-3 or TRBV12-4 combines with J gene TRBJ1-1; 7 positions agree with TRBD1. The V and J ends lost 5 bases and 1 base, in that order; junction bases with no gene match: 7. The CDR3 is made up of 15 amino acids. The CDR3 DNA reads TGTGCCAGCAGTCAAGACAGGGCGGGGAACACTGAAGCTTTCTTT. Translation gives CASSQDRAGNTEAFF.

This clonotype has a handful of counts. The chain employs TRBV12-3 or TRBV12-4 and TRBJ1-6; TRBD1 matches 8 bases. J was trimmed by 10 bases and V by 7 bases; bases with no gene match: 9. The CDR3 covers 14 residues. This CDR3 is CASTLGQGNSPLHF. The CDR3 DNA reads as TGTGCCAGCACCCTAGGACAGGGAAACTCACCCCTCCACTTT.

This clonotype was observed a single time. The chain employs TRBV20-1 and TRBJ2-5; 10 positions agree with TRBD2. CDR1 and CDR2 (germline): DFQATT, SNEGSKA (reference sequence). This CDR3 region has 12 residues. Unmatched junction bases numbered 4, after V lost 5 bases and J lost 7 bases. CDR3 loop: CSASSGSMTQYF. In nucleotides, the CDR3 is TGCAGTGCTTCTAGCGGGAGTATGACCCAGTACTTC.

This clonotype was picked up a small number of times. The gene calls are TRBV20-1 and TRBJ2-3, with D tentatively TRBD2 (6 bases). CDR1 and CDR2 from the germline V gene are DFQATT and SNEGSKA (reference sequence). Deletions cut 7 bases from V and 6 bases from J, with 11 bases between. The length of the CDR3 is 11 residues. The CDR3 nucleotides are TGCAGTGTCACGGGAGTGGATACGCAGTATTTT. Protein product: CSVTGVDTQYF.

The chain uses TRBV30 and TRBJ2-5; no reliable D call. The V and J ends lost 2 bases and 5 bases respectively, with 9 bases between them. This CDR3 contains 12 residues. Germline-derived CDR1 and CDR2 are GTSNPN and SVGIG (reference sequence). The CDR3 sequence: CAWSPTRETQYF. The CDR3 bases are TGTGCCTGGAGTCCCACGAGGGAGACCCAGTACTTC. The full variable domain, completed using reference TRBV30 and TRBJ2-5, is SQTIHQWPATLVQPVGSPLSLECTVEGTSNPNLYWYRQAAGRGLQLLFYSVGIGQISSEVPQNLSASRPQDRQFILSSKKLLLSDSGFYLCAWSPTRETQYFGPGTRLLVL.

The rearrangement uses TRBV5-6 and TRBJ2-4; possible D gene TRBD2, 6 bases. The CDR3 is 16 amino acids. Germline assignment: CDR1 SGHDT and CDR2 YYEEEE. V was clipped by 4 bases and J by 4 bases, with 18 bases between them. The CDR3 DNA reads TGTGCCAGCAGCCGGACACAAGGAGGGAGAAAAAACATTCAGTACTTC. This gives the protein CASSRTQGGRKNIQYF.

The rearrangement uses TRBV11-2 and TRBJ1-4; TRBD1 might be the D (6 bases). The CDR3 covers 18 residues. Trimming shortened V by 4 bases and J by 4 bases, and 22 bases separated the two germline ends. CDR1 and CDR2 from the germline V gene are SGHAT and FQNNGV. In DNA form, the CDR3 reads TGTGCCAGCAGCTCCCAGAGGGGCAGGGGAGTGGGTAATGAAAAACTGTTTTTT. Translating gives CASSSQRGRGVGNEKLFF.

This clonotype appeared once. The V gene is TRBV9, the J gene TRBJ2-7, with D possibly TRBD2 on 6 matching bases. Trimming removed 0 bases from V and 7 bases from J, with 14 bases in between. CDR1 is SGDLS and CDR2 is YYNGEE in the germline V gene. This CDR3 contains 14 residues. The CDR3 sequence is CASSVVAGRGEQYF. The CDR3 DNA follows: TGTGCCAGCAGCGTAGTTGCGGGACGTGGGGAGCAGTACTTC.